Below, 25 T cell receptor beta chains from the same sample are listed, as sequenced in a study of regulatory T cells in long-lasting Graves disease (dated by TCRdb to the early 2020s). The meaning of the sample's time point label: newly diagnosed GD, antithyroid drugs for less than 3 months. For both TCR sequencing and RNA sequencing, RNA was extracted from PBMCs using TRIzol. Receptors were amplified or captured by multiplex PCR. TCRdb names Illumina HiSeq 4000 as the instrument used. CDR3 regions were amplified by Arm-PCR with iRepertoire HTBI primers to construct TCR beta libraries. TCRdb ran its own pipeline on the public reads, namely fastp trimming at Q25 and MiXCR clone calling, and kept in-frame beta chains. Entries are consolidated by CDR3 protein sequence, retaining the most common genes and DNA. The sample table records 240,000 or so distinct CDR3 sequences; 20% of these occur just once. The top ten hold approximately 14% of the sample.

The sequenced sample was peripheral blood mononuclear cells (PBMCs), obtained at new diagnosis, from a patient treated with antithyroid drugs. The receptor set was obtained from a female donor with Graves disease.

This clonotype was recorded at least ten times. The J gene is TRBJ2-1, the V gene TRBV7-2, with a possible D match to TRBD1 (5 bases). V lost 3 bases to trimming and J lost 5 bases, with 8 bases between them. The CDR3 has 13 amino acids. Germline V gene lookup returns CDR1 SGHTA and CDR2 FQGNSA. For the CDR3, the DNA is TGTGCCAGCAGCTTCACAGGAAACAATGAGCAGTTCTTC. Translating gives CASSFTGNNEQFF. The full variable domain, its missing parts supplied by reference TRBV7-2 and TRBJ2-1, is GAGVSQSPSNKVTEKGKDVELRCDPISGHTALYWYRQSLGQGLEFLIYFQGNSAPDKSGLPSDRFSAERTGGSVSTLTIQRTQQEDSAVYLCASSFTGNNEQFFGPGTRLTVL.

With regard to this clonotype: It differs at one base from a far larger clone, so likely a read error. This sequence joins TRBV6-2 or TRBV6-3 and TRBJ2-3; 8 bases map to TRBD1. The CDR3 runs 13 residues. Germline V CDR1 and CDR2: MNHEY, SVGEGT. CDR3 bases: TGTGCCAGCAGTACAGGGGGGCCAGATACGCAGTGTTTT. Translated, it gives CASSTGGPDTQCF.

This clonotype showed up many times. The rearrangement joins TRBV9 to TRBJ2-7; D remains ambiguous. CDR3 size: 15 residues. The germline gives CDR1 SGDLS, CDR2 YYNGEE. Trimming pared 0 bases from V and 1 base from J, leaving 11 bases between. The CDR3 region has the DNA TGTGCCAGCAGCGTAGATGGCGGCGCGTCCTACGAGCAGTACTTC. This translates into CASSVDGGASYEQYF. The whole variable domain, remainder taken from reference TRBV9 and TRBJ2-7, is DSGVTQTPKHLITATGQRVTLRCSPRSGDLSVYWYQQSLDQGLQFLIQYYNGEERAKGNILERFSAQQFPDLHSELNLSSLELGDSALYFCASSVDGGASYEQYFGPGTRLTVT.

Of note for this clonotype: A far bigger clonotype differs at one base, so this is likely a read error. CDR3 coding DNA: TGTGCCAGCAGCCAGGTTATAGCGGGAAGTAGGAATGAGCAGTCCTTC. Residues: CASSQVIAGSRNEQSF. This rearrangement joins TRBV3-1 to TRBJ2-4, with 8 bases identical to TRBD2. Germline lookup yields CDR1 LGHDT and CDR2 YNNKEL (reference sequence). This CDR3 has 16 amino acids.

The sample holds many counts of this clonotype. V is TRBV12-3 or TRBV12-4 and J is TRBJ2-3; D may be TRBD2 (6 bases). This CDR3 has 15 residues. The V gene lost 2 bases and the J gene lost 2 bases, with 11 bases spanning the gap. The CDR3 is CASSLPGDPTDTQYF. The CDR3 DNA is TGTGCCAGCAGTTTACCGGGGGACCCCACAGATACGCAGTATTTT.

The gene calls are TRBV5-5 and TRBJ1-1; a weak D match, TRBD1 (5 bases). From germline, CDR1 is SGHKS and CDR2 YYEKEE (reference sequence). This CDR3 has 14 residues. The V end was cut by 2 bases, the J end by 3 bases, with 11 bases between. In DNA form, the CDR3 reads TGTGCCAGCAGCTTAACGGGGGTGGACACTGAAGCTTTCTTT. This codes for CASSLTGVDTEAFF. Together with reference TRBV5-5 and TRBJ1-1, the CDR3 gives the full variable domain: DAGVTQSPTHLIKTRGQQVTLRCSPISGHKSVSWYQQVLGQGPQFIFQYYEKEERGRGNFPDRFSARQFPNYSSELNVNALLLGDSALYLCASSLTGVDTEAFFGQGTRLTVV.

A word on this clonotype: A read error may explain this, as a much larger clone is one base away. This chain connects TRBV4-1 to TRBJ2-2; 9 bases are shared with TRBD2. Germline-derived CDR1 and CDR2 are MGHRA and YSYEKL. The CDR3 spans 15 residues. Written as DNA, the CDR3 is TGTACCAGCAGCCAGGCGGGAGGGAGCACCGGGGAGCTGTTTTTT. Translation gives CTSSQAGGSTGELFF.

This clonotype was recorded many times. V gene TRBV7-2 combines with J gene TRBJ2-1, with 11 bases fitting TRBD2. The CDR3 totals 18 residues. Looked up from germline, CDR1 is SGHTA and CDR2 is FQGNSA. V lost 5 bases to trimming and J lost 7 bases; unmatched junction nucleotides: 16. The CDR3 here is CASSPRRFSGGASNEQFF. CDR3 nucleotides: TGTGCCAGCAGCCCGAGGCGGTTTAGCGGGGGGGCCTCAAATGAGCAGTTCTTC.

This clonotype occurred many times. This chain connects TRBV9 to TRBJ1-5, with 9 positions matching TRBD1. The germline V gene has CDR1 SGDLS and CDR2 YYNGEE. The CDR3 loop spans 17 amino acids. V dropped 0 bases and J dropped 4; count of bases not matched to a gene: 8. The CDR3 DNA reads TGTGCCAGCAGCGTAGGCGATGGGGACAGGGCTAATCAGCCCCAGCATTTT. It encodes CASSVGDGDRANQPQHF.

This clonotype has ten or more counts. V and J are TRBV15 and TRBJ1-1, with 11 positions matching TRBD1. This CDR3 has 16 residues. J gave up 4 bases and V 3 bases, and 7 bases lay outside the gene matches. The germline CDR1 and CDR2 sequences are LNHNV and YYDKDF (reference sequence). The CDR3 sequence is CATSRAGTGGPTEAFF. The CDR3 DNA follows: TGTGCCACCAGCAGGGCCGGGACAGGGGGACCCACTGAAGCTTTCTTT. Full variable domain (outside the CDR3, taken from reference TRBV15 and TRBJ1-1): DAMVIQNPRYQVTQFGKPVTLSCSQTLNHNVMYWYQQKSSQAPKLLFHYYDKDFNNEADTPDNFQSRRPNTSFCFLDIRSPGLGDTAMYLCATSRAGTGGPTEAFFGQGTRLTVV.

This clonotype was recorded many times. The chain employs TRBV7-2 and TRBJ1-2, with 9 bases fitting TRBD1. The V gene's germline CDR1 is SGHTA and CDR2 FQGNSA. This CDR3 contains 13 residues. V shed 6 bases and J 4 bases; nucleotides not matched to a gene: 3. The CDR3 loop reads CASSDRGAYGYTF. The CDR3 DNA is TGTGCCAGCAGTGACAGGGGGGCCTATGGCTACACCTTC.

This clonotype turned up a few times. A far larger clone is just one base off, so this is likely a read error. This chain connects TRBV14 to TRBJ2-1; D ambiguous. Trimming shortened V by 0 bases and J by 10 bases, and 10 bases separated the two germline ends. The germline gives CDR1 SGHDN, CDR2 FVKESK. The CDR3 length is 13 residues. The CDR3 protein is CASSQEGVYEQFF. The CDR3 bases are TGTGCCAGCAGCCAAGAAGGAGTCTACGAGCAGTTCTTC. Using reference TRBV14 and TRBJ2-1 for the parts outside the CDR3, the full variable domain is EAGVTQFPSHSVIEKGQTVTLRCDPISGHDNLYWYRRVMGKEIKFLLHFVKESKQDESGMPNNRFLAERTGGTYSTLKVQPAELEDSGVYFCASSQEGVYEQFFGPGTRLTVL.

Ten or more counts support this clonotype. The rearrangement joins TRBV20-1 to TRBJ1-2; the match to TRBD1 covers 7 bases. Germline CDR1 reads DFQATT; CDR2 reads SNEGSKA (reference sequence). The length of the CDR3 is 12 residues. Trimming took 1 base from V and 8 from J; bases not matched to a gene: 4. In DNA form, the CDR3 reads TGCAGTGCTAGAGTAGGGGGCGCGGGCTACACCTTC. Encoded protein: CSARVGGAGYTF.

This clonotype was observed at least ten times. The rearrangement joins TRBV7-3 to TRBJ2-2; D remains unclear. Trimming took 2 bases from V and 6 from J, leaving 7 bases between them. This CDR3 is built from 13 residues. Germline loops: CDR1 SGHTA, CDR2 FQGTGA. This CDR3 is CASSLDQAGELFF. CDR3 nucleotide sequence: TGTGCCAGCAGCTTAGATCAGGCCGGGGAGCTGTTTTTT.

This clonotype has at least ten counts. The chain joins TRBV28 to TRBJ2-1; 8 bases match TRBD2. This CDR3 is 15 amino acids long. CDR1 MDHEN and CDR2 SYDVKM come from the germline V gene. V dropped 3 bases and J dropped 4; count of bases not matched to a gene: 5. CDR3 DNA sequence: TGTGCCAGCAGTTTTCGGCCTAGCGGGTACAATGAGCAGTTCTTC. Translated, it gives CASSFRPSGYNEQFF. The full variable domain, completed using reference TRBV28 and TRBJ2-1, is DVKVTQSSRYLVKRTGEKVFLECVQDMDHENMFWYRQDPGLGLRLIYFSYDVKMKEKGDIPEGYSVSREKKERFSLILESASTNQTSMYLCASSFRPSGYNEQFFGPGTRLTVL.

This clonotype was counted between two and nine times. This sequence may be a read error, since a much larger clone differs from it by one base. V is TRBV10-3 and J is TRBJ2-7, with a possible D match to TRBD1 (6 bases). The CDR3 is made up of 13 amino acids. The germline gives CDR1 ENHRY, CDR2 SYGVKD. CDR3 DNA sequence: TGTGCCATGAGTGTGGACAGACCCTACGAGCAGTACTTC. Translating gives CAMSVDRPYEQYF.

A word on this clonotype: A much larger clone differs by one base, so this may be a read error. The conserved final phenylalanine or tryptophan is absent from the CDR3, which likely points to a read error. The rearrangement links TRBV10-3 to TRBJ1-2; D gene ambiguous. V lost 6 bases and J lost 7, with 18 bases in between. CDR1 ENHRY and CDR2 SYGVKD come from the germline V gene. This CDR3 comprises 14 residues. The CDR3 sequence: CAIRREGGGPGYTL. The DNA of the CDR3 is TGTGCCATCAGAAGGGAGGGAGGCGGTCCTGGCTACACCCTC.

This clonotype was picked up many times. The V and J genes are TRBV5-1 and TRBJ1-2; TRBD1 agrees at 7 bases. This CDR3 comprises 15 residues. Germline CDR1 reads SGHRS; CDR2 reads YFSETQ. Trimming took 0 bases from V and 3 from J; bases not matched to a gene: 5. CDR3 coding DNA: TGCGCCAGCAGCTTGGTGGCAGGGGGAGACTATGGCTACACCTTC. Encoded protein: CASSLVAGGDYGYTF.

The CDR3 DNA reads TGCAGTGCTAGACAACAAACTAGCGGGGTAATTTCCTACAATGAGCAGTTCTTC. Protein product: CSARQQTSGVISYNEQFF. The chain has TRBV20-1 and TRBJ2-1, with TRBD2 matching 10 bases. Germline loops: CDR1 DFQATT, CDR2 SNEGSKA (reference sequence). The CDR3 totals 18 residues. With 2 bases clipped from V and 1 base from J, the junction kept 11 bases outside the gene matches.

This clonotype was counted at least ten times. The chain combines TRBV6-1 with TRBJ2-5; the match to TRBD1 covers 8 bases. Unmatched junction bases numbered 4, after V lost 5 bases and J lost 2 bases. This CDR3 spans 14 amino acids. CDR1 and CDR2 from the germline V gene are MNHNS and SASEGT. CDR3: CASSHRDRQETQYF. CDR3 bases: TGTGCCAGCAGTCACCGGGACAGGCAAGAGACCCAGTACTTC.

This clonotype came up a few times. The chain is built from TRBV7-2 and TRBJ2-1, with D possibly called TRBD1 or TRBD2 (5 bases each). The germline V gene has CDR1 SGHTA and CDR2 FQGNSA. This CDR3 spans 13 amino acids. With 5 bases removed from V and 5 bases from J, the gap between germline ends came to 10 bases. CDR3 region: CASSPGADNEQFF. CDR3 coding DNA: TGTGCCAGCAGCCCCGGGGCCGACAATGAGCAGTTCTTC.

This clonotype came up many times. The chain combines TRBV4-1 with TRBJ2-2, with a possible D match to TRBD1 (6 bases). Germline V gene lookup returns CDR1 MGHRA and CDR2 YSYEKL. The V end was cut by 2 bases, the J end by 2 bases, with 9 bases between. The CDR3 is 15 residues long. CDR3 protein: CASSQMDRNTGELFF. In nucleotides, the CDR3 is TGCGCCAGCAGCCAAATGGACAGAAACACCGGGGAGCTGTTTTTT.

This clonotype was counted ten times or more. V is TRBV11-3 and J is TRBJ1-1; TRBD1 agrees at 8 bases. This CDR3 comprises 14 residues. The junction had 6 bases not matched to a gene; V was cut back by 5 bases and J by 4 bases. Germline loops: CDR1 SGHNT, CDR2 YENEEA. The CDR3 here is CASSPTGDGTEAFF. Here the CDR3 DNA reads TGTGCCAGCAGCCCGACAGGGGATGGCACTGAAGCTTTCTTT.

This clonotype was recorded at least ten times. The chain combines TRBV7-8 with TRBJ2-7; 9 bases fit TRBD1. J gave up 2 bases and V 7 bases, and 9 bases lay outside the gene matches. CDR3 length: 15 amino acids. Germline CDR1 is SGHVS and CDR2 is FQNEAQ. For the CDR3, the DNA is TGTGCCAGCATCCTACAGGGACAGGGACCCTACGAGCAGTACTTC. Protein product: CASILQGQGPYEQYF. Using reference TRBV7-8 and TRBJ2-7 for the parts outside the CDR3, the full variable domain is GAGVSQSPRYKVAKRGQDVALRCDPISGHVSLFWYQQALGQGPEFLTYFQNEAQLDKSGLPSDRFFAERPEGSVSTLKIQRTQQEDSAVYLCASILQGQGPYEQYFGPGTRLTVT.

There are many counts of this clonotype. V usage is TRBV12-3 or TRBV12-4 and J usage is TRBJ1-1; no clear D. V lost 7 bases, J lost 2 bases, and 14 bases lay in between. This CDR3 has 14 residues. DNA of the CDR3: TGTGCCAGCACCTTATTTGGAGATAACACTGAAGCTTTCTTT. This encodes CASTLFGDNTEAFF.